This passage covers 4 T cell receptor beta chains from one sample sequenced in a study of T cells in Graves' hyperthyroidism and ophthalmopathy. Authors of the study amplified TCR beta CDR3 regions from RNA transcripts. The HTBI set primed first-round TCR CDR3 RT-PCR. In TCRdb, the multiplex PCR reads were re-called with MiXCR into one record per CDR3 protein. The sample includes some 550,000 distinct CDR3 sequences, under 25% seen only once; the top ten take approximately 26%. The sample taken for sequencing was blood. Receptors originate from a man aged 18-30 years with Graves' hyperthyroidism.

The CDR3 sequence: CAWSPSGTLLSGANVLTF. The DNA of the CDR3 is TGTGCCTGGAGTCCTTCCGGGACACTGCTCTCTGGGGCCAACGTCCTGACTTTC. The chain combines TRBV30 with TRBJ2-6; a weak D match, TRBD1 (6 bases). V lost 2 bases to trimming and J lost 0 bases, with 17 bases between them. Germline V gene data show CDR1 as GTSNPN and CDR2 as SVGIG (reference sequence). The CDR3 has 18 residues.

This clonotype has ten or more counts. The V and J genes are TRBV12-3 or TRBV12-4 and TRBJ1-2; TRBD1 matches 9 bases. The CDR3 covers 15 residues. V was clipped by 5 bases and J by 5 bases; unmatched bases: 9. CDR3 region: CASSPRSTGGYGYTF. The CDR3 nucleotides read TGTGCCAGCAGTCCCCGATCGACAGGGGGATATGGCTACACCTTC.

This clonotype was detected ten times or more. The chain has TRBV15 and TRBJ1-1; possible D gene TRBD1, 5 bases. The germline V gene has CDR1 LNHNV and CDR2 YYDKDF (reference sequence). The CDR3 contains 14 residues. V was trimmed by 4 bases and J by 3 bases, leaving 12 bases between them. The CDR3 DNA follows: TGTGCCACCAGCAAGGGCGCGGGGGACACTGAAGCTTTCTTT. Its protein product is CATSKGAGDTEAFF.

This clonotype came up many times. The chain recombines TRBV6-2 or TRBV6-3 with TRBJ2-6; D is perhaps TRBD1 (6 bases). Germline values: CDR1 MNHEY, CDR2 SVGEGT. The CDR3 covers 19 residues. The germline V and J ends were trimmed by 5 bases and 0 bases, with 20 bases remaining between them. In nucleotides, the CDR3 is TGTGCCAGCAGTCCCCCAGACAGGTCGGGGCCCTCTGGGGCCAACGTCCTGACTTTC. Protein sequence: CASSPPDRSGPSGANVLTF.